This TCR beta chain was identified in a study of monozygotic twins with inflammatory bowel disease. Looked up from germline, CDR1 is MNHEY and CDR2 is SVGEGT. The CDR3 runs 16 residues. General study findings and limits: Differing immunosuppressive treatments may have added variability to patient repertoires. IBD patients had lower TCRbeta diversity (inverse Simpson) than healthy co-twins.

For each CDR3 protein, TCRdb gives one entry from its re-call of the 5' RACE reads, without DNA. This specimen shows roughly 200,000 distinct CDR3 sequences; the ten leading clones hold about 8%. Per donor, under 3 ml of blood was collected and frozen. To note about this clonotype: Its antigen is as yet unknown.

The receptor was derived from a human donor with ulcerative colitis or Crohn's disease, or a healthy co-twin of an affected twin (not recorded which). The chain joins TRBV6-2 or TRBV6-3 to TRBJ2-2; the D gene TCRdb calls, TRBD1, cannot be checked with no DNA. Sequenced material: blood. The CDR3 is CASSYHGTGNTGELFF.